Following are 26 T cell receptor beta chains from one sample sequenced in a study of identical twins (dated by TCRdb to the mid-2010s). Library preparation employed 5' RACE. Sequenced on an Illumina HiSeq 2000. TCRdb handled the public reads itself, with Q25 trimming in fastp and clone calling in MiXCR, and kept productive beta chains. Each CDR3 protein gets just one entry, which takes the most common genes and DNA from the rows behind it. The sample records 500,000 to 550,000 distinct CDR3 sequences, less than 25% of which are singletons. The ten largest account for around 0.9% of the sample. This same sample was also taken into another study, of T cells expressing NK-cell markers.

Sequenced material: CD4+ T cells sorted from blood. The receptor set was obtained from a woman aged 18 to 35 in good health.

This clonotype has a handful of counts. This chain uses TRBV20-1 with TRBJ2-6; D call uncertain. The length of the CDR3 is 14 residues. Germline CDR1 and CDR2: DFQATT and SNEGSKA (reference sequence). Trimming left V 6 bases short and J 0 bases short, with 9 bases between. CDR3 loop: CSAETFSGANVLTF. CDR3 DNA: TGCAGTGCAGAAACGTTCTCTGGGGCCAACGTCCTGACTTTC.

This clonotype was detected a few times. This chain uses TRBV5-1 with TRBJ2-5, with no clear D. V gave up 3 bases and J gave up 4 bases, with 19 bases separating them. CDR1 is SGHRS, CDR2 YFSETQ, per germline. The CDR3 is 16 residues long. The CDR3 here is CASSSSPQRNAETQYF. The CDR3 region has the DNA TGCGCCAGCAGCTCATCCCCCCAGAGGAATGCAGAGACCCAGTACTTC.

The J gene is TRBJ2-2, the V gene TRBV24-1; a possible D gene is TRBD1 (6 bases). Between the trimmed V and J ends, which lost 12 bases and 6 bases, there was a span of 25 bases. The CDR3 totals 16 residues. In germline, CDR1 is KGHDR, CDR2 SFDVKD. The CDR3 bases are TGTGCCGCGCAGCTACAGGGTATCGTGTCATCCGGGGAGCTGTTTTTT. This sequence encodes CAAQLQGIVSSGELFF.

The chain employs TRBV7-9 and TRBJ2-1; 12 nucleotides align to TRBD2. CDR3 size: 14 residues. Germline V gene sequence: CDR1 SEHNR, CDR2 FQNEAQ (reference sequence). The trim removed 6 bases at V and 5 bases at J, leaving 2 bases unmatched. The DNA for the CDR3 is TGTGCCAGCAGGCGGACTAGCGGGGACAATGAGCAGTTCTTC. Translating it yields CASRRTSGDNEQFF.

This clonotype was found once. The V call is TRBV20-1, the J call TRBJ2-3; a possible D gene is TRBD1 (5 bases). V was trimmed by 3 bases and J by 0 bases, leaving 10 bases between them. CDR1 is DFQATT, CDR2 SNEGSKA, per germline (reference sequence). The CDR3 length is 14 residues. The chain's CDR3 is CSARDISSTDTQYF. The CDR3 nucleotides read TGCAGTGCTAGGGACATCTCTAGCACAGATACGCAGTATTTT.

This clonotype turned up a few times. The chain is built from TRBV7-2 and TRBJ1-2; a possible D gene is TRBD1 (6 bases). Between the trimmed V and J ends, which lost 0 bases and 2 bases, there was a span of 10 bases. The CDR3 has 15 amino acids. Germline lookup yields CDR1 SGHTA and CDR2 FQGNSA. CDR3 nucleotide sequence: TGTGCCAGCAGCTTAGCGGTTGGGGGCAACTATGGCTACACCTTC. This gives the protein CASSLAVGGNYGYTF. Filled out from reference TRBV7-2 and TRBJ1-2, the complete variable domain reads GAGVSQSPSNKVTEKGKDVELRCDPISGHTALYWYRQSLGQGLEFLIYFQGNSAPDKSGLPSDRFSAERTGGSVSTLTIQRTQQEDSAVYLCASSLAVGGNYGYTFGSGTRLTVV.

This sequence joins TRBV7-2 and TRBJ2-1; D assignment may be TRBD1 or TRBD2 (5 bases each). The CDR3 consists of 14 residues. Germline CDR1 reads SGHTA; CDR2 reads FQGNSA. V lost 7 bases and J 0 bases, leaving 10 bases between the germline ends. CDR3 residues: CASIGAGSYNEQFF. The CDR3 nucleotides are TGTGCCAGCATCGGGGCGGGCTCCTACAATGAGCAGTTCTTC. The full variable domain, with the rest looked up from reference TRBV7-2 and TRBJ2-1, is GAGVSQSPSNKVTEKGKDVELRCDPISGHTALYWYRQSLGQGLEFLIYFQGNSAPDKSGLPSDRFSAERTGGSVSTLTIQRTQQEDSAVYLCASIGAGSYNEQFFGPGTRLTVL.

This clonotype has just a few counts. CDR3 amino acids: CASSRRTAPTLYGYTF. In DNA, the CDR3 is TGTGCCAGCAGCCGCCGGACAGCGCCGACCCTTTATGGCTACACCTTC. V and J are TRBV6-2 or TRBV6-3 and TRBJ1-2, with D perhaps matching TRBD1 (6 bases). V was shortened by 6 bases and J by 5 bases, with 22 bases between the two germline ends. Germline CDR1 MNHEY, CDR2 SVGEGT. The CDR3 is 16 residues long.

A few counts support this clonotype. This rearrangement joins TRBV6-4 to TRBJ2-1, with no clear D. The germline V and J ends were trimmed by 5 bases and 0 bases, with 11 bases remaining between them. Looked up from germline, CDR1 is MRHNA and CDR2 is SNTAGT. The CDR3 length is 15 residues. The CDR3: CASSPVVSSYNEQFF. CDR3 nucleotide sequence: TGTGCCAGCAGTCCCGTAGTGAGCTCCTACAATGAGCAGTTCTTC.

This clonotype has ten or more counts. This chain connects TRBV9 to TRBJ2-2; D is uncertain. This CDR3 is built from 13 residues. With 3 bases removed from V and 1 base from J, the gap between germline ends came to 4 bases. Looked up from germline, CDR1 is SGDLS and CDR2 is YYNGEE. As DNA, the CDR3 is TGTGCCAGCAGCGCATTGAACACCGGGGAGCTGTTTTTT. Residues: CASSALNTGELFF. The full variable domain, completed using reference TRBV9 and TRBJ2-2, is DSGVTQTPKHLITATGQRVTLRCSPRSGDLSVYWYQQSLDQGLQFLIQYYNGEERAKGNILERFSAQQFPDLHSELNLSSLELGDSALYFCASSALNTGELFFGEGSRLTVL.

The chain uses TRBV5-1 and TRBJ1-2; a possible D gene is TRBD1 (6 bases). The CDR3 loop spans 14 amino acids. The ends were cut back, 5 bases at V and 3 bases at J, with 14 bases in the middle. Looked up from germline, CDR1 is SGHRS and CDR2 is YFSETQ. The CDR3 is CASRLLQGYYGYTF. The DNA for the CDR3 is TGCGCCAGCAGGCTTCTACAGGGTTACTATGGCTACACCTTC.

The chain recombines TRBV5-6 with TRBJ2-1; possible D gene TRBD1, 5 bases. V gave up 3 bases and J gave up 0 bases, with 16 bases separating them. This CDR3 has 17 residues. Germline V gives CDR1 SGHDT, CDR2 YYEEEE. The DNA of the CDR3 is TGTGCCAGCAGCTCTCTCTCCGACAGTCACTCCTACAATGAGCAGTTCTTC. The encoded protein is CASSSLSDSHSYNEQFF.

This clonotype has more than one count but fewer than ten. V and J are TRBV7-8 and TRBJ1-5; D gene unclear. The CDR3 has 17 residues. Germline V gene lookup returns CDR1 SGHVS and CDR2 FQNEAQ. V lost 1 base to trimming and J lost 1 base, with 14 bases between them. The CDR3 coding sequence is TGTGCCAGCAGCTTAGAAAAATTTGGGGTGAGCAATCAGCCCCAGCATTTT. This encodes CASSLEKFGVSNQPQHF.

J is TRBJ2-4 and V is TRBV10-3, with a weak D call TRBD2 (5 bases). The V gene lost 7 bases and the J gene lost 6 bases, with 13 bases spanning the gap. Germline values: CDR1 ENHRY, CDR2 SYGVKD. This CDR3 is 13 amino acids long. The CDR3 reads CAIMREEGNIQYF. The CDR3 bases are TGTGCCATCATGAGGGAAGAGGGAAACATTCAGTACTTC.

V and J are TRBV27 and TRBJ1-2; no clear D gene. CDR3 size: 15 residues. Germline V gene sequence: CDR1 MNHEY, CDR2 SMNVEV (reference sequence). V was shortened by 2 bases and J by 8 bases, with 18 bases between the two germline ends. CDR3 sequence reads: CASSLTPTATMGYTF. The CDR3 DNA reads TGTGCCAGCAGTTTAACACCGACGGCTACTATGGGCTACACCTTC.

V and J are TRBV10-3 and TRBJ2-7; possibly TRBD1 or TRBD2 for D (6 bases each). V lost 6 bases, J lost 2 bases, and 8 bases lay in between. The CDR3 runs to 12 residues. CDR1 ENHRY and CDR2 SYGVKD come from the germline V gene. CDR3 loop: CAIREGAYEQYF. The DNA for the CDR3 is TGTGCCATCAGGGAGGGGGCCTACGAGCAGTACTTC.

This clonotype has a handful of counts. The rearrangement links TRBV7-9 to TRBJ1-4; possibly TRBD1 for D (6 bases). The germline CDR1 and CDR2 sequences are SEHNR and FQNEAQ (reference sequence). V was cut by 1 base and J by 8 bases, with 14 bases left in between. The CDR3 is made up of 15 amino acids. The CDR3 spells CASSLDPGVWEKLFF. DNA of the CDR3: TGTGCCAGCAGCTTAGATCCAGGGGTGTGGGAAAAACTGTTTTTT.

This chain joins TRBV20-1 and TRBJ1-1; no definite D call. The CDR3 covers 13 residues. CDR1 DFQATT and CDR2 SNEGSKA come from the germline V gene (reference sequence). Trimming took off 5 bases at V and 2 bases at J, with 12 bases between the two ends. The CDR3 here is CSAGQGANTEAFF. In DNA, the CDR3 is TGCAGTGCTGGTCAAGGCGCCAACACTGAAGCTTTCTTT.

This clonotype was detected only a few times. The V gene is TRBV5-1, the J gene TRBJ1-4; D unresolved. The CDR3 consists of 16 residues. Between the trimmed V and J ends, which lost 5 bases and 8 bases, there was a span of 22 bases. Germline CDR1 reads SGHRS; CDR2 reads YFSETQ. CDR3 loop: CASREDVSGVQEKLFF. In DNA form, the CDR3 reads TGCGCCAGCAGGGAGGACGTATCTGGGGTACAAGAAAAACTGTTTTTT. The whole variable domain, remainder taken from reference TRBV5-1 and TRBJ1-4, is KAGVTQTPRYLIKTRGQQVTLSCSPISGHRSVSWYQQTPGQGLQFLFEYFSETQRNKGNFPGRFSGRQFSNSRSEMNVSTLELGDSALYLCASREDVSGVQEKLFFGSGTQLSVL.

The chain recombines TRBV20-1 with TRBJ2-7, with 9 positions matching TRBD1. Germline values: CDR1 DFQATT, CDR2 SNEGSKA (reference sequence). The J segment lost 1 base and the V segment lost 4 bases, leaving 5 bases of the junction unmatched. The CDR3 length is 14 residues. CDR3 protein: CSATDRGKSYEQYF. Here the CDR3 DNA reads TGCAGTGCTACTGACAGGGGGAAGTCCTACGAGCAGTACTTC.

This sequence joins TRBV11-3 and TRBJ1-1; D unresolved. V was clipped by 2 bases and J by 5 bases, with 15 bases between them. Germline V gene data show CDR1 as SGHNT and CDR2 as YENEEA. The length of the CDR3 is 15 residues. In nucleotides, the CDR3 is TGTGCCAGCAGCTTACTTCGTGGGCCGGGTACTGAAGCTTTCTTT. Translating it yields CASSLLRGPGTEAFF. Supplemented by reference TRBV11-3 and TRBJ1-1, the full variable domain reads EAGVVQSPRYKIIEKKQPVAFWCNPISGHNTLYWYLQNLGQGPELLIRYENEEAVDDSQLPKDRFSAERLKGVDSTLKIQPAELGDSAVYLCASSLLRGPGTEAFFGQGTRLTVV.

In this sample, this clonotype turned up many times. The CDR3 DNA follows: TGCAGCGTTGTGAACCTCCGGGCGGGAGATACGCAGTATTTT. The encoded protein is CSVVNLRAGDTQYF. This chain joins TRBV29-1 and TRBJ2-3, with D possibly being TRBD2 (5 bases). V lost 4 bases, J lost 5 bases, and 16 bases lay in between. This CDR3 contains 14 residues. Germline V gene lookup returns CDR1 SQVTM and CDR2 ANQGSEA.

This clonotype was seen once. For the CDR3, the DNA is TGTGCCACCAGCAGAGATTCTCCAAGGGTCGGCGGGGAGCTGTTTTTT. Its translation is CATSRDSPRVGGELFF. V and J are TRBV15 and TRBJ2-2; no reliable D call. Germline CDR1 reads LNHNV; CDR2 reads YYDKDF (reference sequence). V lost 0 bases and J 7 bases, leaving 15 bases between the germline ends. There are 16 residues in the CDR3.

Remarks on this clonotype: Sequence at one end of the junction differs from germline and may be a read error. The J gene is TRBJ2-7, the V gene TRBV5-1, with D unclear. The CDR3 loop spans 14 amino acids. Germline loops: CDR1 SGHRS, CDR2 YFSETQ. Written as DNA, the CDR3 is TGCGCCGGCAGCTTGGGCACGGGTCCCTACGAGCAGTACTTC. It is translated as CAGSLGTGPYEQYF. Variable domain in full (rest from reference TRBV5-1 and TRBJ2-7): KAGVTQTPRYLIKTRGQQVTLSCSPISGHRSVSWYQQTPGQGLQFLFEYFSETQRNKGNFPGRFSGRQFSNSRSEMNVSTLELGDSALYLCAGSLGTGPYEQYFGPGTRLTVT.

This clonotype has more than one count but fewer than ten. The gene calls are TRBV15 and TRBJ2-4; 8 nucleotides line up with TRBD2. The ends lost 3 bases at V and 12 bases at J; junction bases unmatched: 16. From germline, CDR1 is LNHNV and CDR2 YYDKDF (reference sequence). The CDR3 is 16 amino acids. The CDR3 here is CATSSDWGSGRPNQYF. The CDR3 DNA follows: TGTGCCACCAGCAGCGACTGGGGAAGCGGGAGACCTAATCAGTACTTC.

The chain couples TRBV7-2 to TRBJ2-5, with D unclear. Germline V CDR1 and CDR2: SGHTA, FQGNSA. CDR3 length: 14 amino acids. V was clipped by 5 bases and J by 8 bases, with 18 bases between them. CDR3 protein: CASSPRPGEGTQYF. CDR3 in DNA: TGTGCCAGCAGCCCCCGTCCTGGGGAAGGCACCCAGTACTTC.